Each of the 5 T cell receptor beta chains below was sequenced from the same sample in a study of cytomegalovirus exposure and HLA in healthy donors listed by TCRdb under 2017. Receptor amplification or capture employed the immunoSEQ multiplex PCR assay. For the multiplex PCR, a mixture combining 60 forward primers for TCR Vbeta segments and 13 reverse primers for TCR Jbeta segments was used. In TCRdb, the immuneACCESS table is reduced to in-frame sequences with V and J assigned. These tables do not hold every clone; where another copy was compared, an unresolved V gene accounts for under half, and the others remain unexplained. A total of 150,000 to 200,000 clones appear in this sample, over 60% of them only once. The ten largest clonotypes hold 2% to 2.5% of the sample. The sequenced sample consisted of PBMCs. The receptor set was obtained from a woman in her fifties or sixties in good health and CMV-seronegative.

This clone was found once. The chain employs TRBV7-6 and TRBJ2-5; D unresolved. The CDR3 is made up of 15 amino acids. CDR1 is SGHVS, CDR2 FNYEAQ, per germline. The V end lost 8 bases, the J end lost 5 bases, and 21 bases lay between the germline ends. The CDR3 region is CASGSSRLMTETQYF. CDR3 DNA: TGTGCCAGCGGGTCCTCGAGACTCATGACGGAGACCCAGTACTTC. Full variable domain (remainder filled in from reference TRBV7-6 and TRBJ2-5): GAGVSQSPRYKVTKRGQDVALRCDPISGHVSLYWYRQALGQGPEFLTYFNYEAQQDKSGLPNDRFSAERPEGSISTLTIQRTEQRDSAMYRCASGSSRLMTETQYFGPGTRLLVL.

This clone was observed a handful of times. The chain carries TRBV5-1 and TRBJ2-1; 12 bases match TRBD2. The CDR3 totals 15 residues. CDR1 is SGHRS, CDR2 YFSETQ, per germline. V lost 4 bases to trimming and J lost 7 bases; unmatched junction nucleotides: 6. The DNA for the CDR3 is TGCGCCAGCAGCCTCAGACTAGCGGGGGCGAATGAGCAGTTCTTC. Protein: CASSLRLAGANEQFF.

This chain joins TRBV25-1 and TRBJ2-6; 7 bases match TRBD1. With V trimmed by 6 bases and J by 2 bases, 4 bases remained unmatched. There are 15 residues in the CDR3. The V gene's germline CDR1 is MGHDK and CDR2 SYGVNS. The CDR3 nucleotides are TGTGCCAGCAGGAGTACAGGGGCTGGGGCCAACGTCCTGACTTTC. It translates to CASRSTGAGANVLTF.

The V gene is TRBV19, the J gene TRBJ1-1; D may be TRBD1 (6 bases). CDR3 size: 15 residues. Germline CDR1 reads LNHDA; CDR2 reads SQIVND (reference sequence). Trimming left V 7 bases short and J 5 bases short, with 20 bases between. CDR3 protein: CASNLPGSGATEAFF. The CDR3 nucleotides read TGTGCCAGTAACTTACCGGGCTCAGGGGCGACTGAAGCTTTCTTT.

The rearrangement joins TRBV7-6 to TRBJ2-1; TRBD1 is a possible D gene (6 bases). V dropped 1 base and J dropped 8 bases, with 12 bases sitting between them. The length of the CDR3 is 14 residues. CDR1 and CDR2 (germline): SGHVS, FNYEAQ. Here the CDR3 reads CASSLGRGIDEQFF. In DNA form, the CDR3 reads TGTGCCAGCAGCTTAGGAAGGGGGATTGATGAGCAGTTCTTC.